The source of this T cell receptor (beta chain) is a study of Graves' ophthalmopathy and Graves' hyperthyroidism. Amplification from RNA transcripts yielded the TCR beta CDR3 regions. First-round RT-PCR employed HTBI primers, with a second-round multiplex PCR after it. TCRdb re-derived calls from the multiplex PCR reads in MiXCR, one entry per CDR3 protein. Seen here are 740,000 or so distinct CDR3 sequences, roughly two fifths observed once, and the top ten hold 35% to 55%. This clonotype was seen a handful of times. Having ophthalmopathy, the donors showed moderate-to-severe activity, CAS ≥3 and NOSPECS ≥4, with disease lasting under 3 months. Other autoimmune diseases, uncontrolled infections, pregnancy or lactation ruled patients out of participation. The evidence that diagnosis relied on was clinical symptoms, serum thyroxine, TRAb, thyroid ultrasound and orbital computed tomography. PBMCs were density-gradient isolated from approximately 9.8 ml fresh blood.

V gave up 5 bases and J gave up 7 bases, with 15 bases separating them. This CDR3 has 15 amino acids. CDR1 is SGHTA and CDR2 is FQGNSA in the germline V gene. The TCR was taken from an adult man with Graves' ophthalmopathy. V gene TRBV7-2 combines with J gene TRBJ1-6, with D possibly matching TRBD1 (5 bases). Sequenced input: peripheral blood. The DNA for the CDR3 is TGTGCCAGCAGCCAACTGCTTCAGGGAAATTCACCCCTCCACTTT. Translation gives CASSQLLQGNSPLHF.